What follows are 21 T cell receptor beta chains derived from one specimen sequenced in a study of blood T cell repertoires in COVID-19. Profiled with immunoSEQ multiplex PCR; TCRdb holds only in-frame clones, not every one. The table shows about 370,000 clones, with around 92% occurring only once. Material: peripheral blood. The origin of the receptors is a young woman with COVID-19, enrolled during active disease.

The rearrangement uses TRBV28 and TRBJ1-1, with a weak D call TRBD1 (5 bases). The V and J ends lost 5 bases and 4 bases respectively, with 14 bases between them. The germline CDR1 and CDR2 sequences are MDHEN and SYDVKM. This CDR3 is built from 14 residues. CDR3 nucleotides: TGTGCCAGCAGTGCAAGGACGGGGGGCACTGAAGCTTTCTTT. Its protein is CASSARTGGTEAFF.

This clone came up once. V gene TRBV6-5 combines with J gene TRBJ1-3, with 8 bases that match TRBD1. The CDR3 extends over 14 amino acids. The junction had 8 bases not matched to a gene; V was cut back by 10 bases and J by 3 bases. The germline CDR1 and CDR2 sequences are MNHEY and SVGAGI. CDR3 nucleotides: TGTGCCACCTCTGACAGGGGCCATGGAAACACCATATATTTT. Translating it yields CATSDRGHGNTIYF.

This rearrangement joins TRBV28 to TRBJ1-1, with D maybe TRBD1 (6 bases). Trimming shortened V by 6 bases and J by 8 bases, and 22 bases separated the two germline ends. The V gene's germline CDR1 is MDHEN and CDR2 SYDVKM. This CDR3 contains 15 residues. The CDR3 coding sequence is TGTGCCAGCAGAGCTGGGACATCCTCTAGGCGGGAAGCTTTCTTT. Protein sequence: CASRAGTSSRREAFF.

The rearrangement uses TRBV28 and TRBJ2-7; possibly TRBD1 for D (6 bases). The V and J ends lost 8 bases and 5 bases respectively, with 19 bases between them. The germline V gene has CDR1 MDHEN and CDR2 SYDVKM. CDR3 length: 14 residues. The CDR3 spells CASAPPGQTDEQYF. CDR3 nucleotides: TGTGCCAGCGCACCTCCGGGACAAACGGACGAGCAGTACTTC.

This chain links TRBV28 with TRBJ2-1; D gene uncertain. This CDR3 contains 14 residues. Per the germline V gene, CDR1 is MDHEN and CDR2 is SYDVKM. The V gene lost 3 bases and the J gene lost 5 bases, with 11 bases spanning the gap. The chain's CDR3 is CASSLGTDNNEQFF. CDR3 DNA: TGTGCCAGCAGTTTGGGTACAGATAACAATGAGCAGTTCTTC.

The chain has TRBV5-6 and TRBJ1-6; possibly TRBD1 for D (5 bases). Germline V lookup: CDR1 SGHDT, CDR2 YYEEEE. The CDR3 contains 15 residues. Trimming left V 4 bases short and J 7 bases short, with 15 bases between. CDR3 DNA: TGTGCCAGCAGCATGCAGGGCGTTTGGAATTCACCCCTCCACTTT. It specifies CASSMQGVWNSPLHF.

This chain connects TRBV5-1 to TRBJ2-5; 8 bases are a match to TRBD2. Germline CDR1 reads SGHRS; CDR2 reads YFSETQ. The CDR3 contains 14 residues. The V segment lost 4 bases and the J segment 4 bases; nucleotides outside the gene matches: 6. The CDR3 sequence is CASSPGGQGETQYF. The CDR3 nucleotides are TGCGCCAGCAGCCCGGGGGGGCAGGGAGAGACCCAGTACTTC. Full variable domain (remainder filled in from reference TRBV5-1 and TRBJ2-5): KAGVTQTPRYLIKTRGQQVTLSCSPISGHRSVSWYQQTPGQGLQFLFEYFSETQRNKGNFPGRFSGRQFSNSRSEMNVSTLELGDSALYLCASSPGGQGETQYFGPGTRLLVL.

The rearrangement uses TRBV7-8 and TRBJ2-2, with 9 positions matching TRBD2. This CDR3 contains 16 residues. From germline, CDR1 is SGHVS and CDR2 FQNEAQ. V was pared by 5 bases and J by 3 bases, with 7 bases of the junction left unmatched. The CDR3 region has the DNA TGTGCCAGCAGCCCCCCCACTAGCGGGCACACCGGGGAGCTGTTTTTT. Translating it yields CASSPPTSGHTGELFF.

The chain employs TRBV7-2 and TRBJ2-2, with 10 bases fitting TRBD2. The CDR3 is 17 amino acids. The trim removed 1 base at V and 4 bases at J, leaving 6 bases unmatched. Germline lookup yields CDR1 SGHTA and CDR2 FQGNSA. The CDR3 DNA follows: TGTGCCAGCAGCTTAGATTCTAGCGGGGGACCCACCGGGGAGCTGTTTTTT. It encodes CASSLDSSGGPTGELFF.

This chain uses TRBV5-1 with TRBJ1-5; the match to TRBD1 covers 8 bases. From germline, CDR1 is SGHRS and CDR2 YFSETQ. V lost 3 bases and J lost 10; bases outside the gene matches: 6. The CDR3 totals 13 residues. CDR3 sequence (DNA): TGCGCCAGCAGCTCTCGGACAGGGAGTCCCCAGCATTTT. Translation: CASSSRTGSPQHF.

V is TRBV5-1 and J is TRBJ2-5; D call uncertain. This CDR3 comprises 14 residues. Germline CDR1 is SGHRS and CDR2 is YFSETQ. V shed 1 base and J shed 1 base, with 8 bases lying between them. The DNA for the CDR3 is TGCGCCAGCAGCTTGAATTCAGTCCAAGAGACCCAGTACTTC. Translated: CASSLNSVQETQYF.

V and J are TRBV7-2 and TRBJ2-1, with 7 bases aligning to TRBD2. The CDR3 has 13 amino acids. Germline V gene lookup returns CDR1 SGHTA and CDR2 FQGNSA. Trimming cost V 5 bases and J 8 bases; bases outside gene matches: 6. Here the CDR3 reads CASSREVYDEQFF. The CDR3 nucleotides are TGTGCCAGCAGCCGGGAGGTTTACGATGAGCAGTTCTTC.

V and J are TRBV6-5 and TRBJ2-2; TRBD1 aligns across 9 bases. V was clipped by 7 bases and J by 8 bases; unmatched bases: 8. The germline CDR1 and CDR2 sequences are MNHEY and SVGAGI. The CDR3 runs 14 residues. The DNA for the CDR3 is TGTGCCAGCACCCGACAGGGGGTGGGGGGGGAGCTGTTTTTT. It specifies CASTRQGVGGELFF.

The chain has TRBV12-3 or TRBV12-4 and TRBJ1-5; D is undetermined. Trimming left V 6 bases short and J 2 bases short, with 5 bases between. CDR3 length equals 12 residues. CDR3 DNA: TGTGCCAGCAGCCAGGGCAATCAGCCCCAGCATTTT. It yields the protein CASSQGNQPQHF.

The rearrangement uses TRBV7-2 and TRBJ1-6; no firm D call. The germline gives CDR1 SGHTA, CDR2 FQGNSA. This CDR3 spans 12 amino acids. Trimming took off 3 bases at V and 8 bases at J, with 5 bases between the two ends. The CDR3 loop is CASSFSYSPLHF. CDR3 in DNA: TGTGCCAGCAGCTTTTCCTATTCACCCCTCCACTTT.

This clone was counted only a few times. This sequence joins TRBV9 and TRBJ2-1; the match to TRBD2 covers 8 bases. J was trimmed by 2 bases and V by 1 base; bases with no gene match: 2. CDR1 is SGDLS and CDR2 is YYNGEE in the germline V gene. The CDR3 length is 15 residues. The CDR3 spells CASSVSRGAYNEQFF. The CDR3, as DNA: TGTGCCAGCAGCGTATCGCGGGGGGCCTACAATGAGCAGTTCTTC.

CDR3 coding DNA: TGTGCCAGCAGCCAAGGAGGGTACGGTGAAGCTTTCTTT. It yields the protein CASSQGGYGEAFF. V and J are TRBV4-2 and TRBJ1-1, with D uncertain. Germline V lookup: CDR1 LGHNA, CDR2 YNFKEQ. This CDR3 has 13 amino acids. V lost 1 base, J lost 7 bases, and 10 bases lay in between.

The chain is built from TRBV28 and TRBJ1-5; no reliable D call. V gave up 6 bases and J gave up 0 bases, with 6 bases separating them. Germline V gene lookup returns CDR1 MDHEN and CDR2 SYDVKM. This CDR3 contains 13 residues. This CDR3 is CASSPDSNQPQHF. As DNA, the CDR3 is TGTGCCAGCAGCCCAGATAGCAATCAGCCCCAGCATTTT.

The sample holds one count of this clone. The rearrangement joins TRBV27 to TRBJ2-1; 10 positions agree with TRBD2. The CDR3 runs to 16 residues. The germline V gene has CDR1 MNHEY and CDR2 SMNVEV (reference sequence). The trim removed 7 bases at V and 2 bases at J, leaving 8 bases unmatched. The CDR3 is CASIRAGGLTYNEQFF. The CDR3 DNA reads TGTGCCAGCATAAGAGCGGGAGGGCTCACCTACAATGAGCAGTTCTTC.

The CDR3 spells CASRVESTGNTIYF. As DNA, the CDR3 is TGTGCCAGCAGAGTGGAGTCAACTGGAAACACCATATATTTT. J is TRBJ1-3 and V is TRBV21-1. TRBV21-1 represents a pseudogene. CDR3 length: 14 residues.

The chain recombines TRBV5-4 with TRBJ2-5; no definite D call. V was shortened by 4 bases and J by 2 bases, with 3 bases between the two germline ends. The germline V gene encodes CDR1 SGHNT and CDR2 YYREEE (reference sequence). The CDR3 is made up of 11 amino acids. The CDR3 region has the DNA TGTGCCAGCAGCCAACAAGAGACCCAGTACTTC. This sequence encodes CASSQQETQYF.